These 32 T cell receptor beta chains came from one sample sequenced in a study of T cell responses to AZD1222 COVID-19 vaccine. Sequencing was performed with immunoSEQ multiplex PCR; in TCRdb, only in-frame clones are kept and a portion is missing. The data hold more than 85,000 clones, with around nine tenths observed a single time. The source was peripheral blood, collected on day 0 of AZD1222 vaccination. All receptors come from an adult in good health.

The count of this clone is one. This chain connects TRBV7-6 to TRBJ2-7; D tentatively fits TRBD1 or TRBD2 (5 bases each). V was pared by 5 bases and J by 3 bases, with 17 bases between. The CDR3 is 15 amino acids. Germline lookup yields CDR1 SGHVS and CDR2 FNYEAQ. CDR3 region: CASSPGTVGRYEQYF. DNA for the CDR3: TGTGCCAGCAGCCCCGGGACCGTAGGCCGCTACGAGCAGTACTTC.

Of note for this clone: Other DNA sequences in the sample encode the same CDR3. J is TRBJ1-5 and V is TRBV29-1, with 9 bases matching TRBD1. Trimming took 4 bases from V and 5 from J; bases not matched to a gene: 0. The germline V gene has CDR1 SQVTM and CDR2 ANQGSEA. The CDR3 consists of 12 residues. Here the CDR3 reads CSVGTGDQPQHF. The CDR3 coding sequence is TGCAGCGTTGGGACAGGGGATCAGCCCCAGCATTTT.

This clone turned up a few times. The V gene is TRBV4-1, the J gene TRBJ1-1, with TRBD1 as a possible D gene (6 bases). Germline CDR1 and CDR2: MGHRA and YSYEKL. There are 15 residues in the CDR3. Trimming shortened V by 3 bases and J by 4 bases, and 15 bases separated the two germline ends. This CDR3 reads CASSQPSGARTEAFF. The CDR3 bases are TGCGCCAGCAGCCAGCCCTCAGGGGCGCGCACTGAAGCTTTCTTT.

This clone was seen a few times. The chain couples TRBV4-2 to TRBJ1-6, with D hard to call. Germline lookup yields CDR1 LGHNA and CDR2 YNFKEQ. V lost 6 bases, J lost 5 bases, and 14 bases lay in between. The CDR3 is 15 amino acids. CDR3 sequence (DNA): TGTGCCAGCAGTGAAGGAGGGTTTGATAATTCACCCCTCCACTTT. As protein: CASSEGGFDNSPLHF.

Of note for this clone: The sample contains more than one DNA sequence encoding this CDR3. V usage is TRBV19 and J usage is TRBJ2-2; D call uncertain. Germline CDR1 LNHDA, CDR2 SQIVND (reference sequence). The CDR3 totals 13 residues. V was shortened by 4 bases and J by 0 bases, with 3 bases between the two germline ends. The CDR3 DNA reads TGTGCCAGTAGTAACCCGAACACCGGGGAGCTGTTTTTT. It codes for CASSNPNTGELFF.

This clone was picked up one time. J is TRBJ1-1 and V is TRBV7-2; D is unresolved. Looked up from germline, CDR1 is SGHTA and CDR2 is FQGNSA. CDR3 length: 14 amino acids. The V gene lost 7 bases and the J gene lost 2 bases, with 14 bases spanning the gap. The CDR3 sequence: CASTAGPKNTEAFF. CDR3 sequence (DNA): TGTGCCAGCACCGCAGGACCCAAAAACACTGAAGCTTTCTTT.

The chain couples TRBV6-2 or TRBV6-3 to TRBJ2-1, with D perhaps TRBD1 or TRBD2 (5 bases each). CDR3 length equals 13 residues. Germline V gene lookup returns CDR1 MNHEY and CDR2 SVGEGT. Trimming stripped 1 base from V and 7 bases from J, with 8 bases between. The CDR3 region is CASSYLGTNEQFF. CDR3 nucleotide sequence: TGTGCCAGCAGTTACTTAGGGACGAATGAGCAGTTCTTC.

The gene calls are TRBV15 and TRBJ1-4; D remains unclear. V was cut by 4 bases and J by 0 bases, with 12 bases left in between. The CDR3 totals 16 residues. The germline V gene encodes CDR1 LNHNV and CDR2 YYDKDF (reference sequence). The CDR3 loop is CATSNSRHPTNEKLFF. Here the CDR3 DNA reads TGTGCCACCAGCAACAGCCGACACCCAACTAATGAAAAACTGTTTTTT.

The CDR3 nucleotides read TGTGCCAGCAGCTGGCTGGGACAGGCCTCCGGCTACACCTTC. It is translated as CASSWLGQASGYTF. The rearrangement joins TRBV5-4 to TRBJ1-2; 8 nucleotides agree with TRBD1. The CDR3 is 14 amino acids. Trimming cost V 3 bases and J 8 bases; bases outside gene matches: 9. Germline V CDR1 and CDR2: SGHNT, YYREEE (reference sequence).

This rearrangement joins TRBV5-4 to TRBJ2-1, with 15 bases aligning to TRBD2. Germline CDR1 reads SGHNT; CDR2 reads YYREEE (reference sequence). J gave up 4 bases and V 4 bases, and 6 bases lay outside the gene matches. The length of the CDR3 is 17 residues. The CDR3 reads CASSQGLAGGLYNEQFF. CDR3 bases: TGTGCCAGCAGCCAAGGACTAGCGGGGGGGCTATACAATGAGCAGTTCTTC.

CDR3 nucleotide sequence: TGCAGCGTTTCACCCGGGACAGGGGAAAAACTGTTTTTT. This encodes CSVSPGTGEKLFF. This chain uses TRBV29-1 with TRBJ1-4, with 9 nucleotides matching TRBD1. V was clipped by 5 bases and J by 8 bases; unmatched bases: 6. The germline CDR1 and CDR2 sequences are SQVTM and ANQGSEA. This CDR3 spans 13 amino acids.

This chain connects TRBV7-9 to TRBJ1-4, with TRBD1 as a possible D gene (6 bases). The CDR3 has 14 amino acids. Germline lookup yields CDR1 SEHNR and CDR2 FQNEAQ (reference sequence). V shed 6 bases and J shed 7 bases, with 15 bases lying between them. The CDR3 sequence: CASSPGGLIEKLFF. The CDR3, as DNA: TGTGCCAGCAGTCCTGGGGGGCTAATTGAAAAACTGTTTTTT.

The chain couples TRBV5-1 to TRBJ2-3; 11 bases fit TRBD2. The CDR3 consists of 14 residues. V was pared by 4 bases and J by 4 bases, with 2 bases of the junction left unmatched. Germline V CDR1 and CDR2: SGHRS, YFSETQ. Here the CDR3 DNA reads TGCGCCAGCAGCCAACTAGCGGGGGCAGATACGCAGTATTTT. The encoded protein is CASSQLAGADTQYF. The variable domain in full, completed from reference TRBV5-1 and TRBJ2-3, reads KAGVTQTPRYLIKTRGQQVTLSCSPISGHRSVSWYQQTPGQGLQFLFEYFSETQRNKGNFPGRFSGRQFSNSRSEMNVSTLELGDSALYLCASSQLAGADTQYFGPGTRLTVL.

The chain combines TRBV6-2 or TRBV6-3 with TRBJ2-7, with D unresolved. There are 13 residues in the CDR3. With 4 bases removed from V and 0 bases from J, the gap between germline ends came to 7 bases. CDR1 is MNHEY, CDR2 SVGEGT, per germline. The DNA for the CDR3 is TGTGCCAGCAGTTGGACCAGCTCCTACGAGCAGTACTTC. It is translated as CASSWTSSYEQYF.

This clone was observed a handful of times. CDR3 nucleotides: TGTGCCAGCAGCCTTGGACAGGCGAATCAGCCCCAGCATTTT. Translation gives CASSLGQANQPQHF. This chain joins TRBV3-1 (or the pseudogene TRBV3-2) and TRBJ1-5; 7 nucleotides line up with TRBD1. CDR1 is LGHDT and CDR2 is YNNKEL in the germline V gene (reference sequence). Losses at the gene ends were 4 bases for V and 4 bases for J; bases not matched to a gene: 4. The CDR3 has 14 residues.

This clone was counted only a few times. The chain links TRBV5-4 to TRBJ1-4; TRBD1 might be the D (5 bases). CDR1 and CDR2 (germline): SGHNT, YYREEE (reference sequence). The CDR3 contains 14 residues. V was shortened by 2 bases and J by 8 bases, with 13 bases between the two germline ends. CDR3 DNA sequence: TGTGCCAGCAGCTTTTCAGGGCCCGGCGAAAAACTGTTTTTT. This codes for CASSFSGPGEKLFF.

The chain uses TRBV7-2 and TRBJ2-3, with TRBD1 matching 9 bases. Germline CDR1 and CDR2: SGHTA and FQGNSA. This CDR3 spans 13 amino acids. V lost 3 bases and J lost 6; bases outside the gene matches: 1. This CDR3 reads CASSFGTGDTQYF. The CDR3 bases are TGTGCCAGCAGCTTTGGGACAGGGGATACGCAGTATTTT. The full variable domain, its missing parts supplied by reference TRBV7-2 and TRBJ2-3, is GAGVSQSPSNKVTEKGKDVELRCDPISGHTALYWYRQSLGQGLEFLIYFQGNSAPDKSGLPSDRFSAERTGGSVSTLTIQRTQQEDSAVYLCASSFGTGDTQYFGPGTRLTVL.

The chain recombines TRBV29-1 with TRBJ1-1; D might be TRBD1 (5 bases). Germline V lookup: CDR1 SQVTM, CDR2 ANQGSEA. This CDR3 has 12 residues. V lost 2 bases to trimming and J lost 8 bases, with 12 bases between them. The CDR3 sequence: CSVEWGPGEAFF. CDR3 sequence (DNA): TGCAGCGTTGAATGGGGTCCAGGGGAAGCTTTCTTT.

The rearrangement links TRBV6-2 or TRBV6-3 to TRBJ1-2; 7 bases align to TRBD1. The V segment lost 0 bases and the J segment 7 bases; nucleotides outside the gene matches: 5. Germline CDR1 and CDR2: MNHEY and SVGEGT. The CDR3 extends over 14 amino acids. For the CDR3, the DNA is TGTGCCAGCAGTTACTCCGGACAGGCGAGTGGCTACACCTTC. It specifies CASSYSGQASGYTF.

This clone was found a few times. The J gene is TRBJ2-5, the V gene TRBV2; TRBD1 is a possible D gene (6 bases). V was cut by 7 bases and J by 2 bases, with 11 bases left in between. From germline, CDR1 is SNHLY and CDR2 FYNNEI. The CDR3 runs to 13 residues. The CDR3, as DNA: TGTGCCAGCACTACGGACAGACAAGAGACCCAGTACTTC. Residues: CASTTDRQETQYF.

This clone was counted a few times. The CDR3 nucleotides read TGTGCCAGCCAGGGTGCCAATCAGCCCCAGCATTTT. Translation: CASQGANQPQHF. This chain joins TRBV19 and TRBJ1-5; tentatively, D is TRBD1 (5 bases). The CDR3 is 12 residues long. CDR1 is LNHDA, CDR2 SQIVND, per germline (reference sequence). Trimming took off 9 bases at V and 3 bases at J, with 9 bases between the two ends. The whole variable domain, remainder taken from reference TRBV19 and TRBJ1-5, is DGGITQSPKYLFRKEGQNVTLSCEQNLNHDAMYWYRQDPGQGLRLIYYSQIVNDFQKGDIAEGYSVSREKKESFPLTVTSAQKNPTAFYLCASQGANQPQHFGDGTRLSIL.

This clone was seen just once. The chain links TRBV13 to TRBJ1-2; D possibly corresponds to TRBD1 (6 bases). The germline V and J ends were trimmed by 4 bases and 8 bases, with 14 bases remaining between them. Germline V gives CDR1 PRHDT, CDR2 FYEKMQ (reference sequence). CDR3 size: 13 residues. CDR3: CASSWGGGQGYTF. The CDR3, as DNA: TGTGCCAGCAGCTGGGGTGGGGGCCAGGGCTACACCTTC. The full variable domain, completed using reference TRBV13 and TRBJ1-2, is AAGVIQSPRHLIKEKRETATLKCYPIPRHDTVYWYQQGPGQDPQFLISFYEKMQSDKGSIPDRFSAQQFSDYHSELNMSSLELGDSALYFCASSWGGGQGYTFGSGTRLTVV.

This rearrangement joins TRBV6-2 or TRBV6-3 to TRBJ2-1; 9 bases agree with TRBD2. Trimming cost V 2 bases and J 4 bases; bases outside gene matches: 6. The CDR3 runs to 16 residues. CDR1 and CDR2 from the germline V gene are MNHEY and SVGEGT. CDR3 nucleotide sequence: TGTGCCAGCAGTTACGGGGCTAGCGGGGCGTACAATGAGCAGTTCTTC. Protein product: CASSYGASGAYNEQFF.

The J gene is TRBJ2-7, the V gene TRBV14; D tentatively reads TRBD1 or TRBD2 (6 bases each). The CDR3 loop spans 16 amino acids. Trimming cost V 1 base and J 3 bases, with 16 bases left between them. The germline gives CDR1 SGHDN, CDR2 FVKESK. In DNA form, the CDR3 reads TGTGCCAGCAGCCAAGTTCGAGGGGGGAAAAACTACGAGCAGTACTTC. Residues: CASSQVRGGKNYEQYF.

The CDR3 DNA is TGCAGTGCTAGTCCTTCGCCTGGAAACACCATATATTTT. It encodes CSASPSPGNTIYF. The J gene is TRBJ1-3, the V gene TRBV20-1, with D unclear. CDR3 length: 13 amino acids. V gave up 3 bases and J gave up 2 bases, with 8 bases separating them. Germline values: CDR1 DFQATT, CDR2 SNEGSKA (reference sequence).

The V gene is TRBV24-1, the J gene TRBJ1-3; TRBD1 agrees at 8 bases. Germline V gene data show CDR1 as KGHDR and CDR2 as SFDVKD. V trimming: 4 bases; J trimming: 4 bases; junction bases outside the gene matches: 5. The CDR3 runs to 15 residues. The DNA for the CDR3 is TGTGCCACCAGTGAACGACAGGGGCGGGGAAACACCATATATTTT. Protein: CATSERQGRGNTIYF.

This clone was observed once. J is TRBJ1-4 and V is TRBV11-2; D not certain. The CDR3 is 15 residues long. The V gene's germline CDR1 is SGHAT and CDR2 FQNNGV. V lost 6 bases, J lost 3 bases, and 14 bases lay in between. CDR3 sequence reads: CASSSPRRANEKLFF. DNA for the CDR3: TGTGCCAGCAGTTCCCCCAGGCGCGCTAATGAAAAACTGTTTTTT.

V is TRBV19 and J is TRBJ1-5; maybe TRBD1 (6 bases). The CDR3 sequence is 18 residues long. V was cut by 7 bases and J by 11 bases, with 33 bases left in between. The germline V gene has CDR1 LNHDA and CDR2 SQIVND (reference sequence). For the CDR3, the DNA is TGTGCCAGTACCCCCTATTCAGGGGAGGGGGAGAGGCGGTTATCCCAGCATTTT. It translates to CASTPYSGEGERRLSQHF.

This rearrangement joins TRBV3-1 (or the pseudogene TRBV3-2) to TRBJ2-2; D tentatively fits TRBD1 or TRBD2 (6 bases each). The CDR3 has 14 amino acids. Trimming shortened V by 8 bases and J by 5 bases, and 15 bases separated the two germline ends. Looked up from germline, CDR1 is LGHDT and CDR2 is YNNKEL (reference sequence). The CDR3 protein is CASRRGARTGELFF. The DNA for the CDR3 is TGTGCCAGCCGGAGGGGGGCAAGGACCGGGGAGCTGTTTTTT.

The genes are TRBV18 and TRBJ1-4, with 8 bases matching TRBD1. CDR3 length: 16 amino acids. With 4 bases clipped from V and 4 bases from J, the junction kept 8 bases outside the gene matches. Germline lookup yields CDR1 KGHSH and CDR2 LQKENI. CDR3 sequence (DNA): TGTGCCAGCTCACTGATCCAGGGGGCGAATAATGAAAAACTGTTTTTT. Its translation: CASSLIQGANNEKLFF.

The rearrangement uses TRBV5-1 and TRBJ2-2; no reliable D call. This CDR3 region has 15 residues. Germline CDR1 SGHRS, CDR2 YFSETQ. V dropped 4 bases and J dropped 0 bases, with 10 bases sitting between them. CDR3 residues: CASSRLQSNTGELFF. As DNA, the CDR3 is TGCGCCAGCAGCAGGTTGCAGTCGAACACCGGGGAGCTGTTTTTT. Variable domain in full (rest from reference TRBV5-1 and TRBJ2-2): KAGVTQTPRYLIKTRGQQVTLSCSPISGHRSVSWYQQTPGQGLQFLFEYFSETQRNKGNFPGRFSGRQFSNSRSEMNVSTLELGDSALYLCASSRLQSNTGELFFGEGSRLTVL.

The chain couples TRBV28 to TRBJ1-5; tentative D call: TRBD1 (5 bases). Germline V gives CDR1 MDHEN, CDR2 SYDVKM. This CDR3 has 15 residues. V was cut by 8 bases and J by 4 bases, with 18 bases left in between. The CDR3 is CASDSGPPGNQPQHF. The CDR3 DNA is TGTGCCAGCGATTCGGGGCCCCCGGGGAATCAGCCCCAGCATTTT.